The 31 T cell receptor beta chains reported below all come from one sample, sequenced in a study of blood T cell repertoires in COVID-19. Assay: immunoSEQ multiplex PCR; the TCRdb copy retains only in-frame clones and omits some. Here the sample spans 120,000 or so clones, roughly 74% being singletons. The sequenced material came from peripheral blood. The source is a man aged 55 to 70 with acute or convalescent COVID-19.

This clone appeared a few times. V gene TRBV4-1 combines with J gene TRBJ2-1; 10 bases match TRBD2. This CDR3 is 14 amino acids long. Germline assignment: CDR1 MGHRA and CDR2 YSYEKL. The ends lost 3 bases at V and 9 bases at J; junction bases unmatched: 5. CDR3 residues: CASSQSQRGGEQFF. In nucleotides, the CDR3 is TGCGCCAGCAGCCAGTCACAGCGGGGGGGTGAGCAGTTCTTC.

J is TRBJ2-2 and V is TRBV5-1; D is possibly TRBD2 (6 bases). V was trimmed by 5 bases and J by 4 bases, leaving 15 bases between them. CDR1 and CDR2 (germline): SGHRS, YFSETQ. This CDR3 has 15 residues. The CDR3 sequence: CASRHNSGGTGELFF. CDR3 in DNA: TGCGCCAGCAGGCACAATAGCGGCGGCACCGGGGAGCTGTTTTTT.

The chain couples TRBV2 to TRBJ2-7, with 9 bases identical to TRBD1. This CDR3 region has 15 residues. Trimming took 4 bases from V and 4 from J; bases not matched to a gene: 8. CDR1 is SNHLY and CDR2 is FYNNEI in the germline V gene. CDR3 sequence (DNA): TGTGCCAGCAGTGGAAAGGACAGGGGTTCTTACGAGCAGTACTTC. Protein sequence: CASSGKDRGSYEQYF.

In its sample, this clone was seen a few times. The chain links TRBV6-5 to TRBJ1-5, with a tentative D call TRBD1 (5 bases). The CDR3 is 14 amino acids. The germline V gene encodes CDR1 MNHEY and CDR2 SVGAGI. Trimming pared 6 bases from V and 6 bases from J, leaving 15 bases between. The CDR3 protein is CASRDNRRGQPQHF. The CDR3 DNA follows: TGTGCCAGCAGAGACAACAGGAGAGGTCAGCCCCAGCATTTT.

The chain links TRBV10-2 to TRBJ1-6, with D perhaps TRBD1 (5 bases). Germline V gene sequence: CDR1 WSHSY, CDR2 SAAADI. The CDR3 length is 18 residues. Trimming pared 0 bases from V and 0 bases from J, leaving 12 bases between. CDR3 DNA sequence: TGCGCCAGCAGTGAGTCGGGGGGGATTAGCTCCTATAATTCACCCCTCCACTTT. This translates into CASSESGGISSYNSPLHF.

On this clone: The sample carries other DNA sequences with the same CDR3. This rearrangement joins TRBV9 to TRBJ1-1; 7 bases agree with TRBD1. Germline V gene sequence: CDR1 SGDLS, CDR2 YYNGEE. V shed 2 bases and J 2 bases; nucleotides not matched to a gene: 6. This CDR3 spans 15 amino acids. In DNA form, the CDR3 reads TGTGCCAGCAGCGTGGTGACAGGGCTAAACACTGAAGCTTTCTTT. It translates to CASSVVTGLNTEAFF.

This clone occurred once. The V call is TRBV30, the J call TRBJ1-4, with unresolved D. The CDR3 covers 15 residues. Germline CDR1 and CDR2: GTSNPN and SVGIG (reference sequence). V lost 0 bases, J lost 0 bases, and 8 bases lay in between. The CDR3 here is CAWSVRSTTNEKLFF. DNA for the CDR3: TGTGCCTGGAGTGTTCGGAGTACAACTAATGAAAAACTGTTTTTT.

This clone was observed a few times. The chain combines TRBV7-2 with TRBJ2-7; TRBD2 matches at 7 bases. In germline, CDR1 is SGHTA, CDR2 FQGNSA. V lost 3 bases, J lost 2 bases, and 7 bases stayed unmatched. The CDR3 length is 15 residues. In nucleotides, the CDR3 is TGTGCCAGCAGCTTCAAACCGGGAGGCCCCTACGAGCAGTACTTC. It is translated as CASSFKPGGPYEQYF.

The V call is TRBV19, the J call TRBJ2-5; 8 bases align to TRBD2. Germline V lookup: CDR1 LNHDA, CDR2 SQIVND (reference sequence). The CDR3 runs 17 residues. V was pared by 7 bases and J by 4 bases, with 17 bases of the junction left unmatched. The CDR3 loop reads CASTQNGVAGGPETQYF. CDR3 in DNA: TGTGCCAGTACCCAAAATGGGGTCGCGGGAGGACCAGAGACCCAGTACTTC.

In its sample, this clone was seen once. J is TRBJ1-5 and V is TRBV19; possible D gene TRBD1, 5 bases. The germline V and J ends were trimmed by 5 bases and 5 bases, with 16 bases remaining between them. Per the germline V gene, CDR1 is LNHDA and CDR2 is SQIVND (reference sequence). The CDR3 spans 15 residues. The CDR3 DNA reads as TGTGCCAGTAGTCCGATGGCAGCGGGGGATCAGCCCCAGCATTTT. It codes for CASSPMAAGDQPQHF.

This chain connects TRBV7-3 to TRBJ2-3; TRBD2 matches 8 bases. The CDR3 length is 14 residues. V shed 4 bases, J shed 6 bases, and the junction held 6 bases outside the gene matches. Looked up from germline, CDR1 is SGHTA and CDR2 is FQGTGA. In nucleotides, the CDR3 is TGTGCCAGCAGCTCTACTAGCGGTCAGGATACGCAGTATTTT. Its protein product is CASSSTSGQDTQYF.

V gene TRBV19 combines with J gene TRBJ2-7; D remains ambiguous. Germline CDR1 and CDR2: LNHDA and SQIVND (reference sequence). Trimming took off 2 bases at V and 0 bases at J, with 11 bases between the two ends. The CDR3 is 15 amino acids. The CDR3 nucleotides are TGTGCCAGTAGTATAAATTACGGTAACTCCTACGAGCAGTACTTC. As protein: CASSINYGNSYEQYF.

The rearrangement uses TRBV6-2 or TRBV6-3 and TRBJ1-3; 7 nucleotides align to TRBD1. Germline V gives CDR1 MNHEY, CDR2 SVGEGT. CDR3 size: 15 residues. V shed 5 bases and J 3 bases; nucleotides not matched to a gene: 7. CDR3 in amino acids: CASSRQGPSGNTIYF. For the CDR3, the DNA is TGTGCCAGCAGTCGACAGGGACCGAGTGGAAACACCATATATTTT.

The chain employs TRBV19 and TRBJ1-6; unclear D gene. Trimming removed 0 bases from V and 5 bases from J, with 20 bases in between. The germline gives CDR1 LNHDA, CDR2 SQIVND (reference sequence). The CDR3 contains 19 residues. The CDR3, as DNA: TGTGCCAGTAGTATAGATCTATTGGTGTTCGGGTCCCATAATTCACCCCTCCACTTT. Its translation is CASSIDLLVFGSHNSPLHF.

J is TRBJ2-7 and V is TRBV6-6; D call uncertain. Per the germline V gene, CDR1 is MNHNY and CDR2 is SVGAGI (reference sequence). The CDR3 has 11 residues. Trimming shortened V by 0 bases and J by 7 bases, and 4 bases separated the two germline ends. CDR3 DNA sequence: TGTGCCAGCAGTTACTCCAATGAGCAGTACTTC. The encoded protein is CASSYSNEQYF.

This clone was recorded once. This chain connects TRBV19 to TRBJ2-1, with 8 bases aligning to TRBD1. J lost 5 bases, V lost 0 bases, and 6 bases had no gene match. The CDR3 length is 16 residues. The V gene's germline CDR1 is LNHDA and CDR2 SQIVND (reference sequence). The CDR3 loop is CASSIDGWTGNNEQFF. The CDR3 DNA reads as TGTGCCAGTAGTATAGATGGCTGGACAGGGAACAATGAGCAGTTCTTC.

This clone was recorded a few times. This rearrangement joins TRBV9 to TRBJ2-5; TRBD1 is a possible D gene (6 bases). The V end was cut by 3 bases, the J end by 5 bases, with 17 bases between. The CDR3 has 15 amino acids. Germline V gene lookup returns CDR1 SGDLS and CDR2 YYNGEE. CDR3 sequence (DNA): TGTGCCAGCAGCGCGGGAACCAGGGGTGCGGAGACCCAGTACTTC. As protein: CASSAGTRGAETQYF.

The gene calls are TRBV4-1 and TRBJ2-1; D remains ambiguous. The V gene lost 1 base and the J gene lost 5 bases, with 9 bases spanning the gap. The CDR3 sequence is 14 residues long. Germline V lookup: CDR1 MGHRA, CDR2 YSYEKL. CDR3 residues: CASSQVIENNEQFF. CDR3 nucleotides: TGCGCCAGCAGCCAAGTTATCGAGAACAATGAGCAGTTCTTC.

The gene calls are TRBV4-1 and TRBJ2-1, with D possibly being TRBD2 (5 bases). Trimming shortened V by 0 bases and J by 9 bases, and 15 bases separated the two germline ends. The V gene's germline CDR1 is MGHRA and CDR2 YSYEKL. The CDR3 runs 15 residues. CDR3 sequence reads: CASSQDPSSSREQFF. The CDR3 region has the DNA TGCGCCAGCAGCCAAGATCCGTCTAGCTCTCGTGAGCAGTTCTTC.

There are a few counts of this clone. The V call is TRBV7-7, the J call TRBJ2-1; 7 positions agree with TRBD1. Germline V gene data show CDR1 as SSHAT and CDR2 as FNYEAQ (reference sequence). CDR3 length: 14 amino acids. Trimming took 8 bases from V and 3 from J; bases not matched to a gene: 7. The DNA of the CDR3 is TGTGCCAGCGGCCCGGGACAGAACTACAATGAGCAGTTCTTC. Its protein is CASGPGQNYNEQFF.

V usage is TRBV30 and J usage is TRBJ2-4; D is perhaps TRBD1 (6 bases). Trimming took off 4 bases at V and 0 bases at J, with 10 bases between the two ends. CDR1 GTSNPN and CDR2 SVGIG come from the germline V gene (reference sequence). CDR3 size: 14 residues. The CDR3 bases are TGTGCCTGGAACCTACAGGGAGCCAAAAACATTCAGTACTTC. Its protein product is CAWNLQGAKNIQYF.

The V call is TRBV6-5, the J call TRBJ1-2, with 8 positions matching TRBD1. Germline CDR1 MNHEY, CDR2 SVGAGI. This CDR3 spans 15 amino acids. Trimming removed 4 bases from V and 4 bases from J; junction bases left unmatched: 8. The CDR3 DNA follows: TGTGCCAGCAGTTCCGGGACAGGTCTTGGCTATGGCTACACCTTC. Its translation: CASSSGTGLGYGYTF.

This clone was found once. The chain employs TRBV2 and TRBJ1-4, with D possibly matching TRBD1 (5 bases). Germline V gives CDR1 SNHLY, CDR2 FYNNEI. The length of the CDR3 is 14 residues. Between the trimmed V and J ends, which lost 8 bases and 4 bases, there was a span of 14 bases. This CDR3 reads CASGAWGLNEKLFF. CDR3 bases: TGTGCCAGCGGGGCCTGGGGTCTTAATGAAAAACTGTTTTTT.

The chain links TRBV25-1 to TRBJ2-7; possible D gene TRBD2, 5 bases. The V end was cut by 1 base, the J end by 7 bases, with 23 bases between. CDR1 and CDR2 from the germline V gene are MGHDK and SYGVNS. The CDR3 runs to 17 residues. In nucleotides, the CDR3 is TGTGCCAGCAGTGAATCACTCGGTGGGGAGAATTCGGGGGAGCAGTACTTC. Translating gives CASSESLGGENSGEQYF.

The J gene is TRBJ2-1, the V gene TRBV10-2; TRBD2 matches at 11 bases. This CDR3 has 15 residues. Per the germline V gene, CDR1 is WSHSY and CDR2 is SAAADI. V dropped 2 bases and J dropped 9; count of bases not matched to a gene: 6. As DNA, the CDR3 is TGCGCCAGCAGTGAGACTAGCGGGGGAGTACTTGAGCAGTTCTTC. Protein sequence: CASSETSGGVLEQFF.

The genes are TRBV19 and TRBJ1-4; 7 bases map to TRBD1. Germline CDR1 and CDR2: LNHDA and SQIVND (reference sequence). With 4 bases clipped from V and 12 bases from J, the junction kept 8 bases outside the gene matches. The CDR3 consists of 13 residues. DNA for the CDR3: TGTGCCAGTAGTACCCGGACAGGATTCGAACTGTTTTTT. Its protein product is CASSTRTGFELFF.

In its sample, this clone was seen a few times. V gene TRBV24-1 combines with J gene TRBJ1-2, with 10 bases fitting TRBD1. The CDR3 spans 13 residues. The V gene's germline CDR1 is KGHDR and CDR2 SFDVKD. V gave up 4 bases and J gave up 6 bases; unmatched junction bases: 1. Written as DNA, the CDR3 is TGTGCCACCAGTGAGACAGGGGGCCATGGCTACACCTTC. Translating gives CATSETGGHGYTF.

The chain employs TRBV6-5 and TRBJ1-1; 8 nucleotides align to TRBD1. Germline-derived CDR1 and CDR2 are MNHEY and SVGAGI. There are 12 residues in the CDR3. Unmatched junction bases numbered 4, after V lost 8 bases and J lost 5 bases. The CDR3, as DNA: TGTGCCAGCGGATACAGGGGGACTGAAGCTTTCTTT. This sequence encodes CASGYRGTEAFF.

By frequency in the sample, this clone is medium-sized. V is TRBV7-9 and J is TRBJ2-7, with 12 bases identical to TRBD2. The ends lost 5 bases at V and 6 bases at J; junction bases unmatched: 8. CDR1 is SEHNR and CDR2 is FQNEAQ in the germline V gene (reference sequence). The CDR3 contains 15 residues. In nucleotides, the CDR3 is TGTGCCAGCAGCCTAGGACTAGCGGGAACTTCCGAGCAGTACTTC. Protein product: CASSLGLAGTSEQYF.

This chain joins TRBV28 and TRBJ2-1; D possibly corresponds to TRBD2 (5 bases). The V end was cut by 2 bases, the J end by 3 bases, with 11 bases between. The CDR3 contains 15 residues. Germline V CDR1 and CDR2: MDHEN, SYDVKM. CDR3 loop: CASSLLRTYYNEQFF. CDR3 sequence (DNA): TGTGCCAGCAGTTTACTTAGGACTTACTACAATGAGCAGTTCTTC.

The chain couples TRBV5-5 to TRBJ1-1, with 9 bases fitting TRBD1. Unmatched junction bases numbered 10, after V lost 3 bases and J lost 7 bases. This CDR3 spans 15 amino acids. Germline V CDR1 and CDR2: SGHKS, YYEKEE (reference sequence). CDR3 region: CASSWRVTGGVEAFF. The CDR3 DNA reads as TGTGCCAGCAGCTGGAGAGTGACAGGGGGTGTTGAAGCTTTCTTT.